This entry concerns a single T cell receptor beta chain. Its specific antigen is unknown. No quality values exist for individual bases; no much larger clone is one base distant. The donors were healthy, HIV-negative adults who had no recently reported acute infections or vaccinations. Every donor was a Caucasian adult residing in Nashville, Tennessee, USA. CD4+ T cells were enriched through magnetic negative selection, after which naive cells were positively selected on CD45RA and the remaining negative fraction served as the memory subset. After blood collection by leukapheresis, PBMCs were isolated using Ficoll-Histopaque density gradient centrifugation and then cryopreserved in the vapor phase of liquid nitrogen. Analytical flow cytometry was used to check the purity and quantity of each magnetically sorted T cell population. Each sorted fraction had its genomic DNA isolated and then quantified by UV absorbance on a Nanodrop 2000c.

This sample was taken from a study of shared clonotypes between healthy human individuals (dated by TCRdb to about 2020). In terms of the full investigation: Two women and a few men aged 18 to 49 years were included in the cohort. Per donor, three plates each were used for CD4 naive and CD4 memory, two for CD8 naive, and one for CD8 memory. Blood TCR repertoires of several healthy adults were deeply sequenced to estimate repertoire size and the extent of clonotype sharing between individuals. Different laboratories and diverse techniques were used to prepare libraries and sequence TCR repertoires, to increase sequencing depth and limit assay-specific biases. Leukapheresis yielded between about 0.9 and 9.5 billion PBMCs per donor.

The germline V gene yields SGHRS for CDR1 and YFSETQ for CDR2. V and J lose 1 base and 0 bases, and a span of 20 bases separates them. The CDR3 sequence holds 19 residues, the cysteine and phenylalanine included. Only the CDR3 region is kept as DNA, spanning 57 bases read in frame from base 1. Overall study outcomes, separate from this receptor: Even with the large sequencing depth, rarefaction of the sorted-subset datasets indicated that sequencing was incomplete. Because the study included only a small number of donors, the genetic and exposure-history diversity represented was limited. Naive subsets generally had larger estimated clonotype richness than memory subsets. Compared with non-shared clonotypes, clonotypes shared by all four sorted-subset donors had higher generation probabilities. Pairwise subsampling led to the expectation that sequencing depth would affect the degree of clonotype sharing among donors. When four donors were compared, the shared fraction of clonotypes was about 5.4% for naive CD4, roughly 3.3% for naive CD8, more than 2% for memory CD4, and less than 0.5% for memory CD8. Sampling was restricted to blood, and TCR repertoires in tissue are likely to differ from TCR repertoires in blood.

TCR CDR3 regions were amplified from genomic DNA by multiplex PCR using the deep immunoSEQ assay. Genomic DNA extracted from each cell subset was distributed evenly over all wells of several immunoSEQ 96-well plates, and each plate served as one replicate. For sorted subsets, about 200 ng genomic DNA, equal to 30,000 to 35,000 T cell genomes, was loaded into each replicate PCR. The purified libraries were quantified using a Qubit 3.0 fluorometer, sized with a Bioanalyzer 2100, and then quantified again using the KAPA Library Quantification kit. Each immunoSEQ 96-well plate was sequenced on its own single-read 150-cycle Illumina NextSeq 550 flow cell. On the authors' methods: Because the immunoSEQ output held only junctional sequences and lacked quality scores, the filtering could not match the filtering applied to full-length reads. Sequences were annotated with PyIR, a Python wrapper for IgBLAST v1.9, and V/J genes and CDR3 were assigned using IMGT germline references. Reads were filtered out if the reads had weak V/J assignments (E-value above 1e-6), no CDR3, stop codons, out-of-frame junctions, or ambiguous translated residues. A V3J clonotype was defined by an identical inferred V gene, J gene, and CDR3 amino acid sequence. To compute the percentage overlap between repertoires, the number of shared unique clonotypes was divided by the size of the smaller repertoire. Repertoire richness was assessed with RTK rarefaction, the Chao1 estimator, and Recon v2.1 estimates of unobserved clonotypes. For all TCRbeta clonotypes obtained by the gDNA method from a few donors, generation probabilities were computed with OLGA. TCRdb took over this immuneACCESS table, retaining in-frame rearrangements with V and J assigned. Such tables are incomplete; in checked studies, under half of the missing clones stem from an unresolved V gene, and the remainder is unexplained. V, J and clone size are taken as reported in that table, and D and trimming were inferred from the DNA itself. This sample gives about 600,000 clones in total; 97% of them show up just once. The top ten clonotypes cover about 0.06% of the sample.

This receptor chain uses TRBV5-1 and TRBJ1-3, and TRBD1 may be the D gene, going by 6 matching bases. What was sequenced was naive CD4+ T cells sorted from blood. This specimen's cell subset or site label, interpreted: CD45RA+ positively selected. This clonotype originated in a woman aged 30 to 39 in good health. The bases read TGCGCCAGCAGCTTGTACCCCACAGGGCCGCTCCTCTCTGGAAACACCATATATTTT. Its protein is CASSLYPTGPLLSGNTIYF.